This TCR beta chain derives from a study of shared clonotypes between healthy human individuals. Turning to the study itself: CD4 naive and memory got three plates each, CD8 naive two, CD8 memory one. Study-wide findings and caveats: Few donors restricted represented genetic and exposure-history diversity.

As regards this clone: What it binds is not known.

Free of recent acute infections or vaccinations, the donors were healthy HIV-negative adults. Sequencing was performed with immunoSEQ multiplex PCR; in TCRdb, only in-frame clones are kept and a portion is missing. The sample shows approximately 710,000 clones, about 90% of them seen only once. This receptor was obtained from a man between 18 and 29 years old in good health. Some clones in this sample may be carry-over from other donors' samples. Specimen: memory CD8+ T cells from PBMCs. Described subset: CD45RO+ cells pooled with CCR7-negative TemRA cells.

Here the CDR3 DNA reads TGTGCCAGCAGCCGCGCGGTAGCGGGCCTCTACGAGCAGTACTTC. This gives the protein CASSRAVAGLYEQYF. The rearrangement uses TRBV11-2 and TRBJ2-7; TRBD2 aligns across 7 bases. The germline CDR1 and CDR2 sequences are SGHAT and FQNNGV. The CDR3 runs to 15 residues. V gave up 5 bases and J gave up 3 bases; unmatched junction bases: 10. Together with reference TRBV11-2 and TRBJ2-7, the CDR3 gives the full variable domain: EAGVAQSPRYKIIEKRQSVAFWCNPISGHATLYWYQQILGQGPKLLIQFQNNGVVDDSQLPKDRFSAERLKGVDSTLKIQPAKLEDSAVYLCASSRAVAGLYEQYFGPGTRLTVT.